A single sample gave rise to the 18 T cell receptor beta chains below, sequenced in a study of resident and recirculating memory T cells in vitiligo. Libraries were prepared by immunoSEQ multiplex PCR; TCRdb keeps only in-frame clonotypes and omits some of them. The profile shows around 78,000 clones, about 91% of them singletons. Source material: blood. The receptor set was obtained from a male donor with vitiligo.

The chain has TRBV2 and TRBJ1-2, with D maybe TRBD1 (6 bases). The germline CDR1 and CDR2 sequences are SNHLY and FYNNEI. Trimming cost V 6 bases and J 3 bases, with 14 bases left between them. The CDR3 is 14 amino acids. The DNA of the CDR3 is TGTGCCAGCAGGTGGGAGGGGGGGTACTATGGCTACACCTTC. Translation gives CASRWEGGYYGYTF.

This rearrangement joins TRBV28 to TRBJ2-7; a possible D gene is TRBD1 (6 bases). Trimming shortened V by 5 bases and J by 2 bases, and 19 bases separated the two germline ends. CDR3 length: 16 amino acids. The germline V gene encodes CDR1 MDHEN and CDR2 SYDVKM. The CDR3 region is CASSPVWGRGTYEQYF. The CDR3 region has the DNA TGTGCCAGCAGTCCGGTTTGGGGCAGGGGAACCTACGAGCAGTACTTC. Complete variable domain (other parts from reference TRBV28 and TRBJ2-7): DVKVTQSSRYLVKRTGEKVFLECVQDMDHENMFWYRQDPGLGLRLIYFSYDVKMKEKGDIPEGYSVSREKKERFSLILESASTNQTSMYLCASSPVWGRGTYEQYFGPGTRLTVT.

The V gene is TRBV4-1, the J gene TRBJ2-3, with 14 bases fitting TRBD2. Per the germline V gene, CDR1 is MGHRA and CDR2 is YSYEKL. The CDR3 has 16 amino acids. Trimming cost V 1 base and J 6 bases; bases outside gene matches: 3. CDR3 DNA sequence: TGCGCCAGCAGCCAAGCCGGGACTAGCGGGAGCGATACGCAGTATTTT. Its protein product is CASSQAGTSGSDTQYF.

This clone has only a few counts. The sample holds other DNA sequences that translate to the same CDR3. The V call is TRBV25-1, the J call TRBJ1-5; a possible D gene is TRBD1 (5 bases). Trimming took off 0 bases at V and 9 bases at J, with 9 bases between the two ends. The germline gives CDR1 MGHDK, CDR2 SYGVNS. The CDR3 is made up of 13 amino acids. The CDR3 coding sequence is TGTGCCAGCAGTGAATATGGGGCAGGGCCCCAGCATTTT. It yields the protein CASSEYGAGPQHF.

The chain uses TRBV28 and TRBJ1-2, with D hard to call. Trimming pared 1 base from V and 1 base from J, leaving 7 bases between. The CDR3 length is 14 residues. Per the germline V gene, CDR1 is MDHEN and CDR2 is SYDVKM. The CDR3: CASSLSPSNYGYTF. CDR3 nucleotides: TGTGCCAGCAGTTTATCTCCCAGTAACTATGGCTACACCTTC.

This clone appeared once. The V gene is TRBV11-2, the J gene TRBJ1-1, with 8 bases lining up with TRBD1. J was trimmed by 5 bases and V by 4 bases; bases with no gene match: 21. CDR3 length equals 19 residues. Germline CDR1 and CDR2: SGHAT and FQNNGV. DNA of the CDR3: TGTGCCAGCAGCTCGGCGGACAGGGTCGTCCTCTGGGGAAATACTGAAGCTTTCTTT. Translation gives CASSSADRVVLWGNTEAFF.

V is TRBV28 and J is TRBJ1-1, with 8 bases matching TRBD1. The CDR3 totals 14 residues. Looked up from germline, CDR1 is MDHEN and CDR2 is SYDVKM. V shed 10 bases and J 4 bases; nucleotides not matched to a gene: 11. The CDR3 coding sequence is TGTGCCACCGTCCTACAGGGGGGCGTCACTGAAGCTTTCTTT. Translating it yields CATVLQGGVTEAFF.

The chain carries TRBV7-9 and TRBJ1-5, with 9 nucleotides matching TRBD1. The CDR3 is 17 residues long. J gave up 7 bases and V 3 bases, and 13 bases lay outside the gene matches. Per the germline V gene, CDR1 is SEHNR and CDR2 is FQNEAQ (reference sequence). The CDR3 reads CASSFGTGLVFGQPQHF. In nucleotides, the CDR3 is TGTGCCAGCAGCTTCGGGACAGGGTTGGTTTTCGGCCAGCCCCAGCATTTT.

The chain is built from TRBV5-6 and TRBJ1-2; D is perhaps TRBD1 (6 bases). The germline V gene encodes CDR1 SGHDT and CDR2 YYEEEE. This CDR3 has 13 residues. The V and J ends lost 3 bases and 2 bases respectively, with 8 bases between them. The CDR3: CASSWGGNYGYTF. CDR3 sequence (DNA): TGTGCCAGCAGCTGGGGGGGCAACTATGGCTACACCTTC.

The rearrangement links TRBV7-9 to TRBJ1-1; 9 bases line up with TRBD1. V trimming: 3 bases; J trimming: 5 bases; junction bases outside the gene matches: 4. The CDR3 runs to 14 residues. CDR1 SEHNR and CDR2 FQNEAQ come from the germline V gene (reference sequence). CDR3 amino acids: CASSFHRGQTEAFF. The CDR3 DNA sequence: TGTGCCAGCAGCTTCCACAGGGGGCAGACTGAAGCTTTCTTT.

V is TRBV19 and J is TRBJ2-7; TRBD2 matches 9 bases. V was clipped by 0 bases and J by 6 bases; unmatched bases: 9. The CDR3 consists of 16 residues. Per germline, CDR1 LNHDA and CDR2 SQIVND (reference sequence). In DNA, the CDR3 is TGTGCCAGTAGTATAGAGTACGAGTCTAGCGGGATCGAGCAGTACTTC. It translates to CASSIEYESSGIEQYF.

The chain recombines TRBV5-6 with TRBJ1-5, with 9 bases lining up with TRBD1. This CDR3 comprises 15 residues. The trim removed 4 bases at V and 6 bases at J, leaving 8 bases unmatched. Germline CDR1 SGHDT, CDR2 YYEEEE. The DNA of the CDR3 is TGTGCCAGCAGCGCGGCTACAGGGGGCACTCAGCCCCAGCATTTT. Amino acid sequence: CASSAATGGTQPQHF.

The CDR3 protein is CASSIPRDRVRETQYF. CDR3 nucleotides: TGCGCCAGCAGCATTCCCCGGGACAGGGTGAGAGAGACCCAGTACTTC. The chain joins TRBV5-1 to TRBJ2-5; TRBD1 agrees at 9 bases. Germline trimming cut 4 bases from V and 4 bases from J; bases unmatched to any gene: 11. This CDR3 contains 16 residues. The germline CDR1 and CDR2 sequences are SGHRS and YFSETQ.

The chain combines TRBV6-1 with TRBJ2-5; 9 nucleotides agree with TRBD1. The CDR3 loop spans 15 amino acids. V lost 4 bases and J lost 5; bases outside the gene matches: 8. Germline lookup yields CDR1 MNHNS and CDR2 SASEGT. CDR3 region: CASSGDRGTRETQYF. As DNA, the CDR3 is TGTGCCAGCAGTGGAGACAGGGGGACGAGGGAGACCCAGTACTTC.

V is TRBV5-1 and J is TRBJ2-7; 8 bases line up with TRBD2. The V gene end was trimmed by 6 bases and the J gene end by 1 base; junction bases not matched to a gene: 6. This CDR3 spans 14 amino acids. Germline V gene data show CDR1 as SGHRS and CDR2 as YFSETQ. CDR3 sequence reads: CASTPGGGSYEQYF. CDR3 coding DNA: TGCGCCAGCACCCCCGGGGGGGGTTCCTACGAGCAGTACTTC.

The chain joins TRBV5-1 to TRBJ2-1, with D possibly TRBD2 on 5 matching bases. V was clipped by 2 bases and J by 0 bases, with 9 bases between them. Germline CDR1 and CDR2: SGHRS and YFSETQ. There are 15 residues in the CDR3. The DNA of the CDR3 is TGCGCCAGCAGCTTAACGGGAAGCTCCTACAATGAGCAGTTCTTC. Protein product: CASSLTGSSYNEQFF. Full variable domain (remainder filled in from reference TRBV5-1 and TRBJ2-1): KAGVTQTPRYLIKTRGQQVTLSCSPISGHRSVSWYQQTPGQGLQFLFEYFSETQRNKGNFPGRFSGRQFSNSRSEMNVSTLELGDSALYLCASSLTGSSYNEQFFGPGTRLTVL.

This clone was recorded only once. The chain recombines TRBV7-9 with TRBJ1-1; D possibly corresponds to TRBD1 (5 bases). There are 14 residues in the CDR3. V lost 2 bases to trimming and J lost 0 bases, with 7 bases between them. Germline V gene lookup returns CDR1 SEHNR and CDR2 FQNEAQ (reference sequence). Here the CDR3 DNA reads TGTGCCAGCAGCTTAACACAGGTGAACACTGAAGCTTTCTTT. This sequence encodes CASSLTQVNTEAFF.

The J gene is TRBJ1-5, the V gene TRBV12-5; tentative D call: TRBD1 (6 bases). From germline, CDR1 is LGHNT and CDR2 FRNRAP. This CDR3 is 12 amino acids long. Trimming removed 4 bases at V and 5 bases at J, with 6 bases between. The DNA for the CDR3 is TGTGCTAGTGGTTCAGGGGATCAGCCCCAGCATTTT. The encoded protein is CASGSGDQPQHF. Full variable domain (remainder filled in from reference TRBV12-5 and TRBJ1-5): DARVTQTPRHKVTEMGQEVTMRCQPILGHNTVFWYRQTMMQGLELLAYFRNRAPLDDSGMPKDRFSAEMPDATLATLKIQPSEPRDSAVYFCASGSGDQPQHFGDGTRLSIL.